This TCR beta chain was obtained from a study of radiotherapy plus CTLA-4 blockade in lung cancer. Study as a whole: Objective responses occurred in about a sixth of patients; around 31% had disease control.

The study, taken as a whole, reports: Some TCR clones had been derived from tumors. These clones expanded in peripheral blood after radiotherapy plus ipilimumab. According to reports, early shifts in blood T cell clones, alongside interferon-beta, forecast response most accurately.

This CDR3 spans 14 amino acids. The V gene lost 3 bases and the J gene lost 8 bases, with 16 bases spanning the gap. Germline V CDR1 and CDR2: LNHDA, SQIVND (reference sequence). Sequenced by immunoSEQ multiplex PCR; TCRdb stores in-frame clones only, minus some. The profile covers about 97,000 clones, with around 74% appearing a single time and 2.8% taken by the ten largest. This clone has ten or more counts. Its antigen is undetermined. The study gave focal radiation plus ipilimumab CTLA-4 blockade to patients with chemo-refractory metastatic non-small-cell lung cancer. The TCR sequence derives from a human donor with non-small cell lung cancer who had a partial response to radiotherapy plus ipilimumab. Some clones in this sample may be carry-over from other donors' samples. The chain links TRBV19 to TRBJ1-2; perhaps TRBD1 as D (6 bases). Sequenced material: peripheral blood, taken from a patient treated with radiotherapy plus ipilimumab. CDR3 protein: CASSISPGVGGYTF. The CDR3 bases are TGTGCCAGTAGTATTTCCCCAGGGGTAGGAGGCTACACCTTC.